One and the same sample provided the 2 T cell receptor beta chains below, sequenced in a study of CD8+ T cells in alopecia areata. Extracted from the samples, RNA was reverse transcribed into cDNA to serve as the sequencing template. Method: immunoSEQ multiplex PCR; TCRdb's copy keeps in-frame clones and lacks some. This table holds some 150,000 clones, roughly 53% found once. The sample here was CD4+ T cells sorted from blood, taken at week 0. The receptors derive from a human donor with alopecia areata.

J is TRBJ2-4 and V is TRBV2, with a possible D match to TRBD1 (6 bases). Trimming pared 0 bases from V and 13 bases from J, leaving 13 bases between. The CDR3 loop spans 13 amino acids. The germline V gene encodes CDR1 SNHLY and CDR2 FYNNEI. Here the CDR3 reads CASSEALLGHQYF. The DNA of the CDR3 is TGTGCCAGCAGTGAAGCGCTTCTGGGACACCAGTACTTC. The variable domain in full, completed from reference TRBV2 and TRBJ2-4, reads EPEVTQTPSHQVTQMGQEVILRCVPISNHLYFYWYRQILGQKVEFLVSFYNNEISEKSEIFDDQFSVERPDGSNFTLKIRSTKLEDSAMYFCASSEALLGHQYFGAGTRLSVL.

The chain links TRBV5-1 to TRBJ2-2; D not certain. The ends were cut back, 0 bases at V and 5 bases at J, with 8 bases in the middle. The CDR3 consists of 14 residues. From germline, CDR1 is SGHRS and CDR2 YFSETQ. CDR3 sequence reads: CASSLVSSTGELFF. CDR3 sequence (DNA): TGCGCCAGCAGCTTGGTATCCTCGACCGGGGAGCTGTTTTTT.